A selection of T cell receptor beta chains follows, all from one sample in a study of T-cell memory formation after mild COVID-19. TCRdb re-called the 5' RACE reads through MiXCR, storing one row per CDR3 protein. This table has 250,000 to 300,000 distinct CDR3 sequences, roughly 17% appearing once. Sequenced input: PBMCs or a T cell subset sorted from them (not recorded which). Receptors were obtained from a man aged 18 to 29 who had mild COVID-19 (a few samples of this study predate the infection). Cell type and time point are not known. CDR3s include the opening cysteine and the closing phenylalanine or tryptophan. Clone sizes are given selectively: once, few, many, or a class where the clone is expanded.

J | size | length | V | CDR3
TRBJ1-1 | - | 15 | TRBV5-6 | CASTPRFRPGSEAFF
TRBJ2-6 | - | 17 | TRBV10-3 | CAIKKDRANSGANVLTF
TRBJ2-1 | few | 15 | TRBV15 | CATSRDRGAHNEQFF
TRBJ1-4 | few | 18 | TRBV10-3 | CAISESTGPDRGGEKLFF
TRBJ1-5 | - | 13 | TRBV20-1 | CSANIDSNQPQHF
TRBJ2-3 | - | 13 | TRBV12-3/TRBV12-4 | CASSLDSSDTQYF
TRBJ2-1 | once | 16 | TRBV4-3 | CASSPRGSPEYNEQFF
TRBJ1-2 | - | 11 | TRBV29-1 | CSVGDNYGYTF
TRBJ2-7 | - | 13 | TRBV3-1 | CASSQDPRRQEYF
TRBJ1-2 | few | 15 | TRBV5-1 | CASSLDPGFNYGYTF
TRBJ2-3 | few | 13 | TRBV5-1 | CASSLIYTDTQYF
TRBJ2-1 | few | 14 | TRBV7-2 | CASSRQGAYNEQFF
TRBJ1-4 | few | 14 | TRBV5-1 | CASSSDRGDEKLFF
TRBJ2-2 | - | 12 | TRBV7-3 | CASSGPGGELFF
TRBJ1-1 | few | 13 | TRBV27 | CASSLPGDTEAFF
TRBJ1-2 | - | 14 | TRBV7-9 | CASTSRDSYYGYTF
TRBJ1-1 | many | 13 | TRBV3-1 | CASSQQGNTEAFF
TRBJ1-5 | few | 13 | TRBV30 | CAWGDRFNQPQHF
TRBJ2-3 | few | 16 | TRBV2 | CASSEESDKSPDTQYF
TRBJ2-7 | once | 14 | TRBV27 | CASSHGTFPYEQYF
TRBJ2-5 | few | 13 | TRBV2 | CASGTGPQETQYF
TRBJ1-3 | - | 15 | TRBV7-2 | CASSLVGSTGNTIYF
TRBJ1-3 | - | 16 | TRBV18 | CASSPVDSSSGNTIYF
TRBJ2-1 | many | 14 | TRBV24-1 | CATSSSGGAHEQFF
TRBJ2-7 | many | 16 | TRBV18 | CASSPPGTGALYEQYF
TRBJ2-2 | - | 15 | TRBV7-2 | CASSWVLWDTGELFF
TRBJ2-5 | - | 14 | TRBV11-2 | CASSEPDRQETQYF
TRBJ2-1 | few | 15 | TRBV6-2/TRBV6-3 | CASSYLDRSVGEQFF
TRBJ1-2 | - | 13 | TRBV6-5 | CASSYSTSLGYTF
TRBJ2-5 | few | 11 | TRBV6-2/TRBV6-3 | CASRSLETQYF
TRBJ2-4 | many | 15 | TRBV20-1 | CSARPYGTSGLIQYF
TRBJ1-2 | - | 12 | TRBV12-3/TRBV12-4 | CASIQDGYGYTF
TRBJ2-5 | - | 17 | TRBV7-3 | CASSSYPGLAGQETQYF
TRBJ2-3 | few | 19 | TRBV4-1 | CASSRRLGAGTAPTDTQYF
TRBJ1-6 | few | 16 | TRBV4-3 | CASSHTGTDRGSPLHF